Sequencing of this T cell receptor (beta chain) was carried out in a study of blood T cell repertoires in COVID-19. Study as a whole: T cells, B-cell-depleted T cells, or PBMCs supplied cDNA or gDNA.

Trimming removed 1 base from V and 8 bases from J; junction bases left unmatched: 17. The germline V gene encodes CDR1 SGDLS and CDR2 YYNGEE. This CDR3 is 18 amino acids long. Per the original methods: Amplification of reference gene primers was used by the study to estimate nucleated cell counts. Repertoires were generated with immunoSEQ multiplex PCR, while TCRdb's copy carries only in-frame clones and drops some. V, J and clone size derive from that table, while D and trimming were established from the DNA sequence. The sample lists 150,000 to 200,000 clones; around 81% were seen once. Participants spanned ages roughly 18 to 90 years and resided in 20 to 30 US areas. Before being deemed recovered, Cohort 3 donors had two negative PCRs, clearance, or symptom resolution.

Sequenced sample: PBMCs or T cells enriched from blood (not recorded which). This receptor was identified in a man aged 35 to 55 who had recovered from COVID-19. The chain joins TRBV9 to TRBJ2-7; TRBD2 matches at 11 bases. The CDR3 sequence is CASSVFSSGGPPPSQQYV. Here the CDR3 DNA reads TGTGCCAGCAGCGTATTTTCTAGCGGGGGGCCCCCGCCTAGCCAGCAGTACGTC.